The source of this T cell receptor beta chain is a study of shared clonotypes between healthy human individuals. Clones were read by immunoSEQ multiplex PCR, and TCRdb kept only the in-frame ones, dropping some. The sample lists around 500,000 clones, around 80% occurring once. CDR3 length: 15 residues. V lost 0 bases and J 7 bases, leaving 14 bases between the germline ends. Germline CDR1 reads SGHNT; CDR2 reads YYREEE (reference sequence). Sample: PBMCs. The clonotype was recovered from a middle-aged woman in good health. Some clones in this sample may be carry-over from other donors' samples. The gene calls are TRBV5-4 and TRBJ1-5, with a tentative D call TRBD1 (6 bases). The CDR3 DNA is TGTGCCAGCAGCTTGGGGGGGGCGGTCAACCAGCCCCAGCATTTT. Amino acids: CASSLGGAVNQPQHF.